This TCR beta chain came from a study of T cell repertoires in cytomegalovirus infection. Turning to the study itself: CMV epitopes that were recently identified and HLA-C-restricted were used alongside well-studied HLA-B-restricted ones. Overall study results and limits: The ex vivo response was dominated by HLA-C-restricted CMV-specific TCR beta clonotypes.

For this clonotype: Its target is unknown.

TCRdb called the reads again in MiXCR, with one record for every CDR3 protein. The sample lists a few hundred thousand distinct CDR3 sequences, 34% occurring once. The sequencing used cultured PBMCs, collected from culture after CMV antigen stimulation. This clonotype was sampled from a human donor in good health (CMV status not recorded). Some clones in this sample may be carry-over from other donors' samples.

The DNA of the CDR3 is TGCGCCAGCAGTCCGGGACTAGCGGGTCTTCGCTCCTACGAGCAGTACGTC. Its translation: CASSPGLAGLRSYEQYV. The chain links TRBV10-2 to TRBJ2-7, with 12 bases lining up with TRBD2. The CDR3 extends over 17 amino acids. V trimming: 5 bases; J trimming: 0 bases; junction bases outside the gene matches: 8. The germline V gene encodes CDR1 WSHSY and CDR2 SAAADI.